The 2 T cell receptor beta chains in this list originate from one sample, sequenced in a study of T-cell reconstitution after alpha-beta-depleted transplantation in children. Unique molecular identifiers featured in how the TCRbeta library was prepared. TCRdb called the PCR reads again in MiXCR, with one record for every CDR3 protein. The repertoire holds under 450,000 distinct CDR3 sequences, with roughly 15% as singletons. The source was PBMCs, mostly from graft donor cells, collected 360 days after TCRalphabeta/CD19-depleted stem cell transplant. The receptors shown here come from a boy younger than two who had a stem cell transplant for Wiskott-Aldrich syndrome, so the T cells may come from the graft donor.

This clonotype was recorded a few times. J is TRBJ1-2 and V is TRBV12-3 or TRBV12-4; maybe TRBD1 (6 bases). The CDR3 length is 14 residues. The ends were cut back, 6 bases at V and 10 bases at J, with 21 bases in the middle. The CDR3 here is CASSPRHRVVDYTF. The CDR3 nucleotides read TGTGCCAGCAGCCCCCGGCACAGGGTGGTTGACTACACCTTC.

This clonotype was seen just once. This rearrangement joins TRBV13 to TRBJ2-7, with TRBD1 matching 8 bases. This CDR3 spans 13 amino acids. Germline V lookup: CDR1 PRHDT, CDR2 FYEKMQ (reference sequence). V dropped 8 bases and J dropped 6; count of bases not matched to a gene: 9. This CDR3 is CASGYATGGEQYF. CDR3 DNA: TGTGCCAGCGGCTACGCTACAGGGGGCGAGCAGTACTTC.